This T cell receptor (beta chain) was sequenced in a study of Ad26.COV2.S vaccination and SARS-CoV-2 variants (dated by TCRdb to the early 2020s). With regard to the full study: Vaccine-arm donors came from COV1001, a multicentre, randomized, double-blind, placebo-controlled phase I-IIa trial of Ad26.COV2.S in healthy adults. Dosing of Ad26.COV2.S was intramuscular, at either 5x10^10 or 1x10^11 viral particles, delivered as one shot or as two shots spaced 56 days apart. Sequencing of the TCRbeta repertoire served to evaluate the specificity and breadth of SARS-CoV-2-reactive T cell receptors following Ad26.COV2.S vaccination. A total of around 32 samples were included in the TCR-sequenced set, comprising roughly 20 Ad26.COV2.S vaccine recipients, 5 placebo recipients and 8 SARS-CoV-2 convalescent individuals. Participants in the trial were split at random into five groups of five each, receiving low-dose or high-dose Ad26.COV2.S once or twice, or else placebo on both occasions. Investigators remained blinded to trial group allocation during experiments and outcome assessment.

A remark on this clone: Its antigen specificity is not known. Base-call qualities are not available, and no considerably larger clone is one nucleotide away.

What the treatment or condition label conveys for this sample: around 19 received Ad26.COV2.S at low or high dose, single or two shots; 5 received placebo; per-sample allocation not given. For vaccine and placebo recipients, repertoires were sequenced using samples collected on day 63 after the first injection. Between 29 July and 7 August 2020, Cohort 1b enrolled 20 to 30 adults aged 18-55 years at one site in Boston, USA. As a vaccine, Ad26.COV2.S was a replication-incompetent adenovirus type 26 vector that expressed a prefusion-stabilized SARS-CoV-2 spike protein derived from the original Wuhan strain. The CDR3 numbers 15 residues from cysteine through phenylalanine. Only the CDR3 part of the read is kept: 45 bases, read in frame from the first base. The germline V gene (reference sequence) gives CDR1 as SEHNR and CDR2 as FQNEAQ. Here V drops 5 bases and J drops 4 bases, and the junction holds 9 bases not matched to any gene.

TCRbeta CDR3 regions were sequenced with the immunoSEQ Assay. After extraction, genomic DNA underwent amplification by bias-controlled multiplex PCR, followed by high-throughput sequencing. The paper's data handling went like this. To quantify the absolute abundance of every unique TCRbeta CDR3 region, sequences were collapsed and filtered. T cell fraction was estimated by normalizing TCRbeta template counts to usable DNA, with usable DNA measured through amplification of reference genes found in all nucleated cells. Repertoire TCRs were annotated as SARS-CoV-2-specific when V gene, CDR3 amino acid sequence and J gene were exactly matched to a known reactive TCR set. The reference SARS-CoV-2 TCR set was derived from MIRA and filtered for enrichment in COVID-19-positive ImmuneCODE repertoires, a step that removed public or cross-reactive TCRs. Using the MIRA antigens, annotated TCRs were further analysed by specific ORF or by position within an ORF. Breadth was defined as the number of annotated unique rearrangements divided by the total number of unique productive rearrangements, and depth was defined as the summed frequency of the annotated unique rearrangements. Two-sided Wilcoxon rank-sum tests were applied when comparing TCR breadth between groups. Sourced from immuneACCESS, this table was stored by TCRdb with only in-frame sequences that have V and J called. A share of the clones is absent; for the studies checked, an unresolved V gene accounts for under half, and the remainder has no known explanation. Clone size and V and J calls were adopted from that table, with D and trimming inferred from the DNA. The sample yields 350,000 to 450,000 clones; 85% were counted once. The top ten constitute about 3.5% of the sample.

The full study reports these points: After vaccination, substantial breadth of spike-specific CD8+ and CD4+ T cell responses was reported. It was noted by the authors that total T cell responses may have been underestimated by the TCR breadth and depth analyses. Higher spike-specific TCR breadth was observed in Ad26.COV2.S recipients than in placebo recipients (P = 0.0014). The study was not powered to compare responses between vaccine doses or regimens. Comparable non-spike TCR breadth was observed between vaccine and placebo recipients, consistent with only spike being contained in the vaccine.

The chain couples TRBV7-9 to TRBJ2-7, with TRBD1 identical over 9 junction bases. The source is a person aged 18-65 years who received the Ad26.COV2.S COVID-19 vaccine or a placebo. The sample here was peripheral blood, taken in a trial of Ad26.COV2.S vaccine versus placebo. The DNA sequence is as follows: TGTGCCAGCAGCCAACCGGGACAGGGTACGTACGAGCAGTACTTC. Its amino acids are CASSQPGQGTYEQYF. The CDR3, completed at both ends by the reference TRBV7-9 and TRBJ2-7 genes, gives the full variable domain DTGVSQNPRHKITKRGQNVTFRCDPISEHNRLYWYRQTLGQGPEFLTYFQNEAQLEKSRLLSDRFSAERPKGSFSTLEIQRTEQGDSAMYLCASSQPGQGTYEQYFGPGTRLTVT.